The 18 T cell receptor beta chains reported below all come from one sample, sequenced in a study of regulatory T cells in long-lasting Graves disease. Time point reported: newly diagnosed GD, antithyroid drugs for less than 3 months. PBMC-derived RNA was used for the TCR library. Construction of the TCR beta libraries employed iRepertoire HTBI primers in conjunction with Arm-PCR of CDR3 regions. TCRdb itself ran the multiplex PCR reads through MiXCR, one entry per CDR3 protein. The sample includes 400,000 to 550,000 distinct CDR3 sequences, roughly 15% seen only once; the top ten take about 10%. The sample was also reused in another study, on T cells in Graves' hyperthyroidism and ophthalmopathy.

This specimen consisted of peripheral blood mononuclear cells (PBMCs), obtained at new diagnosis, from a patient treated with antithyroid drugs. Receptors were obtained from a woman aged 25-40 years with Graves disease.

This clonotype was seen repeatedly, ten times or more. The gene calls are TRBV11-1 and TRBJ2-1; TRBD2 aligns across 10 bases. The ends lost 5 bases at V and 12 bases at J; junction bases unmatched: 13. CDR3 size: 15 residues. Germline V gene lookup returns CDR1 SGHAT and CDR2 FQDESV (reference sequence). The CDR3 here is CASSRTSGIEMGQFF. CDR3 nucleotide sequence: TGTGCCAGCAGCCGCACTAGCGGGATCGAAATGGGGCAGTTCTTC.

This clonotype was picked up a small number of times. The chain employs TRBV24-1 and TRBJ2-3; D gene uncertain. Between the trimmed V and J ends, which lost 5 bases and 1 base, there was a span of 12 bases. The CDR3 length is 15 residues. CDR1 is KGHDR and CDR2 is SFDVKD in the germline V gene. CDR3 sequence: CATSGIEQGTDTQYF. The CDR3, as DNA: TGTGCCACCAGTGGCATCGAACAAGGCACAGATACGCAGTATTTT.

This clonotype has at least ten counts. The CDR3 spells CASSEAGGNTEAFF. The CDR3 coding sequence is TGTGCCAGCAGTGAAGCCGGAGGGAACACTGAAGCTTTCTTT. The rearrangement joins TRBV2 to TRBJ1-1; no clear D. Germline V gene data show CDR1 as SNHLY and CDR2 as FYNNEI. This CDR3 is 14 amino acids long. V dropped 0 bases and J dropped 1 base, with 6 bases sitting between them.

This clonotype was recorded many times. The chain recombines TRBV6-1 with TRBJ2-7; D is ambiguous. CDR1 is MNHNS, CDR2 SASEGT, per germline. The V end lost 6 bases, the J end lost 6 bases, and 12 bases lay between the germline ends. This CDR3 has 12 residues. DNA of the CDR3: TGTGCCAGCAGCTCCCAGGCGTTCGAGCAGTACTTC. Its translation is CASSSQAFEQYF.

This chain uses TRBV19 with TRBJ1-1; 10 nucleotides match TRBD1. The CDR3 is 14 amino acids. With 11 bases clipped from V and 5 bases from J, the junction kept 11 bases outside the gene matches. Germline CDR1 reads LNHDA; CDR2 reads SQIVND (reference sequence). The chain's CDR3 is CACQTGGLWTEAFF. The CDR3 coding sequence is TGTGCCTGTCAGACAGGGGGCTTATGGACTGAAGCTTTCTTT.

This clonotype came up a few times. The chain couples TRBV27 to TRBJ2-7, with D hard to call. Germline CDR1 MNHEY, CDR2 SMNVEV (reference sequence). V was pared by 6 bases and J by 5 bases, with 20 bases between. CDR3 size: 15 residues. This CDR3 reads CASRVTNVGSNEQYF. In DNA, the CDR3 is TGTGCCAGCAGAGTCACCAACGTGGGCTCGAACGAGCAGTACTTC.

The table lists this clonotype with a few counts. The chain carries TRBV10-1 and TRBJ1-6; 11 positions match TRBD1. The V gene end was trimmed by 6 bases and the J gene end by 6 bases; junction bases not matched to a gene: 7. This CDR3 contains 16 residues. Germline V gene lookup returns CDR1 WNHNN and CDR2 SYGVQD (reference sequence). The CDR3 reads CASRGTGTGGNSPLHF. The DNA for the CDR3 is TGCGCCAGCAGAGGCACCGGGACAGGGGGTAATTCACCCCTCCACTTT.

This clonotype was counted only a few times. The chain joins TRBV3-1 to TRBJ1-1; D is perhaps TRBD1 (6 bases). The CDR3 extends over 17 amino acids. The V and J ends lost 0 bases and 0 bases respectively, with 14 bases between them. The germline CDR1 and CDR2 sequences are LGHDT and YNNKEL (reference sequence). The CDR3 DNA reads as TGTGCCAGCAGCCAAGAGACAGGAGCACTAATGAACACTGAAGCTTTCTTT. It codes for CASSQETGALMNTEAFF.

Many counts were recorded for this clonotype. This CDR3 is CASSPRGGTVLYEQYF. The CDR3 coding sequence is TGTGCCAGCAGCCCCAGGGGAGGGACCGTTTTGTACGAGCAGTACTTC. This chain connects TRBV7-8 to TRBJ2-7; a possible D gene is TRBD2 (7 bases). Deletions cut 5 bases from V and 4 bases from J, with 21 bases between. The CDR3 spans 16 residues. Germline V lookup: CDR1 SGHVS, CDR2 FQNEAQ.

The chain has TRBV20-1 and TRBJ2-2; D is uncertain. Germline assignment: CDR1 DFQATT and CDR2 SNEGSKA (reference sequence). The V gene lost 0 bases and the J gene lost 6 bases, with 14 bases spanning the gap. The CDR3 is 15 amino acids. The CDR3: CSARDPFRDAGELFF. The DNA of the CDR3 is TGCAGTGCTAGAGACCCGTTTAGGGATGCCGGGGAGCTGTTTTTT.

At least ten counts were recorded for this clonotype. The chain recombines TRBV6-2 or TRBV6-3 with TRBJ2-7; D uncertain. The CDR3 contains 17 residues. V lost 0 bases, J lost 0 bases, and 15 bases lay in between. The germline V gene has CDR1 MNHEY and CDR2 SVGEGT. CDR3 DNA: TGTGCCAGCAGTTACTCGTCGGGCAGACAATACTCCTACGAGCAGTACTTC. Its protein is CASSYSSGRQYSYEQYF.

This clonotype was counted ten times or more. This chain links TRBV13 with TRBJ2-1; 10 bases line up with TRBD2. Germline lookup yields CDR1 PRHDT and CDR2 FYEKMQ (reference sequence). The V gene end was trimmed by 5 bases and the J gene end by 8 bases; junction bases not matched to a gene: 15. The CDR3 is 17 residues long. Written as DNA, the CDR3 is TGTGCCAGCAGCCCCTCGGGACTAGCGCCGAGCTTCGATGAGCAGTTCTTC. Translation: CASSPSGLAPSFDEQFF.

At least ten counts were recorded for this clonotype. The chain recombines TRBV7-2 with TRBJ2-1; either TRBD1 or TRBD2 may supply D (6 bases each). Germline CDR1 reads SGHTA; CDR2 reads FQGNSA. This CDR3 is 14 amino acids long. The ends were cut back, 3 bases at V and 7 bases at J, with 13 bases in the middle. This CDR3 is CASSFGGLGNEQFF. For the CDR3, the DNA is TGTGCCAGCAGCTTTGGGGGGCTGGGGAATGAGCAGTTCTTC.

This sequence joins TRBV18 and TRBJ2-2; the match to TRBD2 covers 13 bases. The CDR3 consists of 15 residues. From germline, CDR1 is KGHSH and CDR2 LQKENI. Trimming cost V 3 bases and J 5 bases; bases outside gene matches: 0. The chain's CDR3 is CASSPTSGRTGELFF. CDR3 nucleotides: TGTGCCAGCTCACCGACTAGCGGGAGGACCGGGGAGCTGTTTTTT.

V is TRBV6-2 or TRBV6-3 and J is TRBJ2-3, with 11 bases identical to TRBD2. This CDR3 has 18 residues. Unmatched junction bases numbered 14, after V lost 5 bases and J lost 4 bases. Per the germline V gene, CDR1 is MNHEY and CDR2 is SVGEGT. The CDR3: CASSKRLAGPQRADTQYF. DNA of the CDR3: TGTGCCAGCAGTAAACGACTAGCGGGACCCCAGCGGGCAGATACGCAGTATTTT.

This clonotype appeared many times. The genes are TRBV2 and TRBJ2-7; D remains ambiguous. The germline CDR1 and CDR2 sequences are SNHLY and FYNNEI. Trimming took 8 bases from V and 6 from J, leaving 11 bases between them. The CDR3 has 11 residues. CDR3 in amino acids: CASVSQSEQYF. The DNA of the CDR3 is TGTGCCAGCGTCTCCCAGTCCGAGCAGTACTTC.

Only a few counts were recorded for this clonotype. Given a far larger clone just one base away, this is likely a sequencing read error. The rearrangement joins TRBV11-2 to TRBJ2-1; TRBD1 matches at 11 bases. This CDR3 comprises 15 residues. The germline V gene has CDR1 SGHAT and CDR2 FQNNGV. In nucleotides, the CDR3 is TGTGCCAGCAGCACCGGGACAGGGGGAGCGTATGACCAGTTCTTC. Protein product: CASSTGTGGAYDQFF.

Many counts were recorded for this clonotype. The chain employs TRBV12-3 or TRBV12-4 and TRBJ1-5, with 7 bases that match TRBD1. This CDR3 has 17 residues. The ends lost 1 base at V and 6 bases at J; junction bases unmatched: 12. The CDR3, as DNA: TGTGCCAGCAGTTTAGTGGGGGGACAGCCCGGGGGTCAGCCCCAGCATTTT. Its protein product is CASSLVGGQPGGQPQHF.